This entry describes one TCR beta chain. Its antigen is currently unknown. All the patients suffered relapse after autologous stem cell transplantation, and brentuximab vedotin exposure differed. The assay was immunoSEQ multiplex PCR, and TCRdb's table has in-frame clones only and misses some. The profile covers 50,000 to 65,000 clones, with about 91% appearing a single time and 8% to 13% taken by the ten largest. The entry originates in a study of PD-1 blockade in classical Hodgkin lymphoma. Whole-study context: It was nivolumab at 3 mg/kg, given intravenously every 2 weeks, that patients received. Whole-study findings and limits: Complete responders started with a diversity level that resembled newly diagnosed patients at baseline. Newly diagnosed patients were reported to exhibit reduced baseline TCR diversity relative to healthy donors. A significant rise in TCR diversity by C4D1 was seen for CD4+ but not CD8+ cells.

There are 18 residues in the CDR3. The TCR comes from a human donor with classical Hodgkin lymphoma. Sequenced material: peripheral blood mononuclear cells (PBMCs), taken before the second cycle of nivolumab. The chain links TRBV21-1 to TRBJ2-2. TRBV21-1 is annotated as a pseudogene. The CDR3 sequence is CASSTPCYGGEDTGELFF. CDR3 nucleotides: TGTGCCAGCAGCACGCCTTGTTATGGTGGGGAAGATACCGGGGAGCTGTTTTTT.